These 10 T cell receptor beta chains originate from one sample sequenced in a study of CD8 T cells in ankylosing spondylitis. Each CDR3 protein gets one entry after TCRdb re-called the 5' RACE reads with MiXCR. The sample lists about 160,000 distinct CDR3 sequences, 8.5% to 10% occurring once. The sequenced sample was blood, either unsorted or a sorted T cell fraction (not recorded which). The receptor set was obtained from a female donor with ankylosing spondylitis or in good health (not recorded which).

This chain uses TRBV6-2 or TRBV6-3 with TRBJ1-2, with D uncertain. The CDR3 is 12 residues long. Trimming took 2 bases from V and 8 from J, leaving 9 bases between them. Germline loops: CDR1 MNHEY, CDR2 SVGEGT. The CDR3 coding sequence is TGTGCCAGCAGTTACCCCTCCAAGGGCTACACCTTC. Amino acid sequence: CASSYPSKGYTF.

This clonotype was counted between two and nine times. The germline gene is not matched at one end of the junction; a read error may be the cause. The rearrangement joins TRBV12-3 or TRBV12-4 to TRBJ2-1; 12 bases are a match to TRBD2. CDR3 length equals 17 residues. DNA of the CDR3: TGTCCCAGCAGCGGGACTAGCGGGTCTTTCTCCTACAATGAGCAGTTCTTC. Its translation is CPSSGTSGSFSYNEQFF.

The V call is TRBV11-2, the J call TRBJ2-3; 12 positions agree with TRBD2. CDR1 and CDR2 from the germline V gene are SGHAT and FQNNGV. The V gene end was trimmed by 1 base and the J gene end by 4 bases; junction bases not matched to a gene: 9. This CDR3 comprises 18 residues. The CDR3 spells CASSLVTSGSFPPDTQYF. DNA for the CDR3: TGTGCCAGCAGCTTAGTGACTAGCGGGAGCTTTCCCCCAGATACGCAGTATTTT.

CDR3 in DNA: TGTGCCAGCAGCTTAGTCAGACAGTCTAATGAGCAGTTCTTC. It is translated as CASSLVRQSNEQFF. The chain employs TRBV11-3 and TRBJ2-1, with D perhaps TRBD1 (5 bases). Germline CDR1 and CDR2: SGHNT and YENEEA. This CDR3 region has 14 residues. V shed 1 base and J shed 7 bases, with 11 bases lying between them.

In its sample, this clonotype was seen a few times. The chain couples TRBV29-1 to TRBJ1-2, with D possibly being TRBD1 (5 bases). Trimming removed 3 bases from V and 7 bases from J, with 21 bases in between. Germline V gene lookup returns CDR1 SQVTM and CDR2 ANQGSEA. CDR3 length equals 15 residues. CDR3 amino acids: CSVDPWARDDPGYTF. The CDR3 DNA reads TGCAGCGTTGATCCCTGGGCCCGGGACGACCCTGGCTACACCTTC.

This chain links TRBV5-1 with TRBJ2-7, with TRBD2 matching 7 bases. V lost 0 bases to trimming and J lost 4 bases; unmatched junction nucleotides: 4. Per the germline V gene, CDR1 is SGHRS and CDR2 is YFSETQ. The CDR3 is made up of 14 amino acids. The CDR3 protein is CASSLEAGEYEQYF. CDR3 sequence (DNA): TGCGCCAGCAGCTTGGAGGCGGGAGAATACGAGCAGTACTTC.

J is TRBJ2-1 and V is TRBV11-1; D possibly corresponds to TRBD1 (6 bases). The CDR3 has 17 residues. Trimming cost V 5 bases and J 0 bases, with 17 bases left between them. Germline CDR1 reads SGHAT; CDR2 reads FQDESV (reference sequence). As DNA, the CDR3 is TGTGCCAGCAGCGGACAGACTTCCCAGAGCTCCTACAATGAGCAGTTCTTC. This translates into CASSGQTSQSSYNEQFF. The variable domain in full, completed from reference TRBV11-1 and TRBJ2-1, reads EAEVAQSPRYKITEKSQAVAFWCDPISGHATLYWYRQILGQGPELLVQFQDESVVDDSQLPKDRFSAERLKGVDSTLKIQPAELGDSAMYLCASSGQTSQSSYNEQFFGPGTRLTVL.

This clonotype showed up many times. The chain uses TRBV6-1 and TRBJ2-5, with D possibly TRBD2 on 5 matching bases. CDR3 length equals 14 residues. CDR1 is MNHNS and CDR2 is SASEGT in the germline V gene. Trimming removed 6 bases at V and 5 bases at J, with 16 bases between. Here the CDR3 DNA reads TGTGCCAGCAGCCCCACGGAACGAGGGGAGACCCAGTACTTC. Translating gives CASSPTERGETQYF.

The V and J genes are TRBV15 and TRBJ2-7; D tentatively fits TRBD1 or TRBD2 (5 bases each). There are 16 residues in the CDR3. Germline CDR1 and CDR2: LNHNV and YYDKDF (reference sequence). V gave up 3 bases and J gave up 2 bases, with 17 bases separating them. CDR3 loop: CATSRVPGTKTYEQYF. The CDR3 bases are TGTGCCACCAGCAGGGTTCCCGGGACGAAGACCTACGAGCAGTACTTC.

The V and J genes are TRBV20-1 and TRBJ2-7; 14 bases line up with TRBD2. This CDR3 has 16 residues. The V gene's germline CDR1 is DFQATT and CDR2 SNEGSKA (reference sequence). Trimming took 6 bases from V and 6 from J; bases not matched to a gene: 13. CDR3 bases: TGCAGTGCCAGGGGACTAGCGGGAGTCCCGATCTCCGAGCAGTACTTC. Amino acids: CSARGLAGVPISEQYF.